Listed here are 6 T cell receptor beta chains from one sample, sequenced in a study of immune evolution from preneoplasia to lung adenocarcinoma. The protocol was immunoSEQ multiplex PCR, while the TCRdb copy is restricted to in-frame clones and leaves out a portion. The sample includes more than 10,000 clones, 85% to 90% of them seen just once. The material sequenced was FFPE tissue from an adenomatous hyperplasia lung lesion. Subset reported: atypical adenomatous hyperplasia (AAH), lung preneoplasia. The receptors stem from a person between 45 and 75 years old with lung adenocarcinoma.

This clone was observed once. The chain joins TRBV5-1 to TRBJ2-7; 10 nucleotides align to TRBD2. The CDR3 contains 14 residues. Looked up from germline, CDR1 is SGHRS and CDR2 is YFSETQ. The ends lost 3 bases at V and 3 bases at J; junction bases unmatched: 3. CDR3 sequence (DNA): TGCGCCAGCAGCTCTAGCGGGAGTAGCTACGAGCAGTACTTC. Amino acids: CASSSSGSSYEQYF.

This chain links TRBV15 with TRBJ1-2, with D perhaps matching TRBD1 (5 bases). CDR3 length equals 15 residues. V lost 3 bases to trimming and J lost 7 bases, with 18 bases between them. Germline lookup yields CDR1 LNHNV and CDR2 YYDKDF (reference sequence). The CDR3 reads CATSSDSIGPLGYTF. The DNA of the CDR3 is TGTGCCACCAGCAGTGACAGTATAGGGCCGCTTGGCTACACCTTC.

The J gene is TRBJ1-2, the V gene TRBV28, with D possibly matching TRBD1 (6 bases). Germline loops: CDR1 MDHEN, CDR2 SYDVKM. Deletions cut 3 bases from V and 2 bases from J, with 13 bases between. The CDR3 has 15 residues. For the CDR3, the DNA is TGTGCCAGCAGTTTTGGGGGACATAAAAACTATGGCTACACCTTC. This encodes CASSFGGHKNYGYTF.

This clone was observed a few times. The chain joins TRBV7-2 to TRBJ1-5; TRBD1 might be the D (5 bases). The CDR3 covers 15 residues. Trimming shortened V by 3 bases and J by 6 bases, and 15 bases separated the two germline ends. Germline CDR1 SGHTA, CDR2 FQGNSA. The CDR3 region has the DNA TGTGCCAGCAGCTTTGGGGGATCGATGGTTCAGCCCCAGCATTTT. Protein: CASSFGGSMVQPQHF.

J is TRBJ2-7 and V is TRBV11-3; D unclear. Germline CDR1 and CDR2: SGHNT and YENEEA. V gave up 2 bases and J gave up 1 base, with 9 bases separating them. The CDR3 length is 14 residues. The CDR3 loop reads CASSLSLFSYEQYF. The CDR3 DNA is TGTGCCAGCAGCTTAAGCCTATTTTCCTACGAGCAGTACTTC. The full variable domain, its missing parts supplied by reference TRBV11-3 and TRBJ2-7, is EAGVVQSPRYKIIEKKQPVAFWCNPISGHNTLYWYLQNLGQGPELLIRYENEEAVDDSQLPKDRFSAERLKGVDSTLKIQPAELGDSAVYLCASSLSLFSYEQYFGPGTRLTVT.

The chain combines TRBV5-8 with TRBJ2-3; perhaps D is TRBD1 or TRBD2 (5 bases each). There are 19 residues in the CDR3. Trimming cost V 5 bases and J 1 base, with 26 bases left between them. The germline V gene encodes CDR1 SGHTS and CDR2 YDEGEE. The CDR3 sequence is CASSPGPKGRPGRTDTQYF. CDR3 bases: TGTGCCAGCAGTCCGGGACCGAAGGGTAGGCCCGGTCGCACAGATACGCAGTATTTT.